A selection of T cell receptor beta chains follows, all from one sample in a study of cytomegalovirus exposure and HLA in healthy donors. The repertoire was sequenced with immunoSEQ multiplex PCR; TCRdb's copy has only in-frame clones and lacks some. This sample carries about 76,000 clones, 72% of them seen once, and the ten largest clones take 11%. The sample was PBMCs. The receptor set was obtained from a woman between 35 and 50 years old in good health and CMV-seropositive. CDR3s include the opening cysteine and the closing phenylalanine or tryptophan. A D gene is named only where the DNA matches it firmly. The size of a clone is reported for some rows only, either as once, few or many, or as a class for expanded clones.

J | V | D | size | DNA | CDR3
TRBJ1-2 | TRBV6-1 | . | . | TGTGCCAGCAGTGAAGGGACAACCTATGGCTACACCTTC | CASSEGTTYGYTF
TRBJ2-1 | TRBV7-9 | TRBD2 | few | TGTGCCAGCAGCTTAGCGGGAGGGTTCTATGAGCAGTTCTTC | CASSLAGGFYEQFF
TRBJ2-1 | TRBV18 | . | . | TGTGCCAGCTCACCACCGACTAGCTCCTACAATGAGCAGTTCTTC | CASSPPTSSYNEQFF
TRBJ1-5 | TRBV28 | . | . | TGTGCCAGCTGCAACAGGGTTCAGCCCCAGCATTTT | CASCNRVQPQHF
TRBJ2-7 | TRBV6-1 | . | . | TGTGCCAGCAGGGACAGTCACACCTCCTACGAGCAGTACTTC | CASRDSHTSYEQYF
TRBJ2-1 | TRBV28 | TRBD1 | . | TGTGCCAGCAGTCGGCCCCCGTGGGACAGGGCACACAATGAGCAGTTCTTC | CASSRPPWDRAHNEQFF
TRBJ1-1 | TRBV28 | . | few | TGTGCCACTCGCCGGGGTTACAGCCCAATGAACACTGAAGCTTTCTTT | CATRRGYSPMNTEAFF
TRBJ2-7 | TRBV10-1 | . | . | TGCGCCAGCACCCACATGGCGGGGTGGAGTTCCTACGAGCAGTACTTC | CASTHMAGWSSYEQYF
TRBJ1-5 | TRBV28 | . | . | TGTGCCAGTCGCCTTAGACAGAATCAGCCCCAGCATTTT | CASRLRQNQPQHF
TRBJ2-7 | TRBV30 | TRBD2 | few | TGTGCCTGGATGCGGGAGGGCCGAAACGAGCAGTACTTC | CAWMREGRNEQYF
TRBJ2-5 | TRBV9 | . | . | TGTGCCAGCAGCCCCCATAGGGGGAACCAAGAGACCCAGTACTTC | CASSPHRGNQETQYF
TRBJ2-7 | TRBV30 | . | . | TGTGCCTGGAGTAGGGCAGGGTATATCTACGAGCAGTACTTC | CAWSRAGYIYEQYF
TRBJ1-3 | TRBV9 | . | . | TGTGCCAGCAGCCCACATGACAGAGGCTCTGGAAACACCATATATTTT | CASSPHDRGSGNTIYF
TRBJ1-1 | TRBV30 | TRBD1 | . | TGTGCCTGGAGTGAGGGGGACAGGGATTCTGAAGCTTTCTTT | CAWSEGDRDSEAFF
TRBJ2-5 | TRBV10-2 | . | . | TGCGCCAGCAGAGGCGGAGAACGACAAGAGACCCAGTACTTC | CASRGGERQETQYF
TRBJ1-1 | TRBV25-1 | . | . | TGTGCCAGCAGTGGTAGCGGGCGCGACACTGAAGCTTTCTTT | CASSGSGRDTEAFF
TRBJ1-2 | TRBV6-5 | . | . | TGTGCCAGCAGTCCCTTTCGAGTAGCCCTAGATGGCTACACCTTC | CASSPFRVALDGYTF
TRBJ2-7 | TRBV28 | . | . | TGTGCCAGCAGTTTCATTACATACGAGCAGTACTTC | CASSFITYEQYF
TRBJ2-1 | TRBV7-9 | TRBD2 | few | TGTGCCAGCAGCTTAGTGGGACTAGCGGTCAATGAGCAGTTCTTC | CASSLVGLAVNEQFF
TRBJ2-1 | TRBV7-2 | . | . | TGTGCCAGCAGCTTAGGTGGGGCCTCCTACAATGAGCAGTTCTTC | CASSLGGASYNEQFF
TRBJ2-7 | TRBV11-2 | TRBD1 | . | TGTGCCAGCAGCTTAATGACAGGGAGAGCCTACGAGCAGTACTTC | CASSLMTGRAYEQYF
TRBJ1-1 | TRBV19 | . | . | TGTGCCAGTAGTTGGGCAGGGACTATCCCGAACACTGAAGCTTTCTTT | CASSWAGTIPNTEAFF
TRBJ2-7 | TRBV6-5 | TRBD1 | . | TGTGCCAGCAGTTACTCCGGGACAGCCTACGAGCAGTACTTC | CASSYSGTAYEQYF
TRBJ2-3 | TRBV2 | TRBD2 | once | TGTGCCAGCAGTGGACTAGCGGCTAGCACAGATACGCAGTATTTT | CASSGLAASTDTQYF
TRBJ2-2 | TRBV25-1 | . | once | TGTGCCAGCAGTGAATACACCCGGACAAGCGCGAACACCGGGGAGCTGTTTTTT | CASSEYTRTSANTGELFF
TRBJ2-7 | TRBV28 | TRBD1 | . | TGTGCCAGCACCTACCTGCCGGGACAGGGTGGCGAGCAGTACTTC | CASTYLPGQGGEQYF
TRBJ2-5 | TRBV7-9 | . | . | TGTGCCAGCAGCCGCCGGTCCGGGGGCCAAGAGACCCAGTACTTC | CASSRRSGGQETQYF
TRBJ1-6 | TRBV25-1 | . | few | TGTGCCAGCAGTCGCGGGAGGTGGGAATCACCCCTCCACTTT | CASSRGRWESPLHF
TRBJ1-1 | TRBV7-9 | . | . | TGTGCCAGCAGCTTAGGTTCGGACACTGAAGCTTTCTTT | CASSLGSDTEAFF
TRBJ2-1 | TRBV6-1 | . | . | TGTGCCAGCAGGCGGGGGCAGCTTGAGCAGTTCTTC | CASRRGQLEQFF
TRBJ2-7 | TRBV30 | . | . | TGTGCCTGGACCCCCGGGACAATCGACGAGCAGTACTTC | CAWTPGTIDEQYF
TRBJ1-2 | TRBV6-6 | . | . | TGTGCCAGCACCCCAGGGATCTATGGCTACACCTTC | CASTPGIYGYTF
TRBJ1-2 | TRBV6-6 | . | few | TGTGCCAGCAGATCACAGACAAACTATGGCTACACCTTC | CASRSQTNYGYTF
TRBJ2-5 | TRBV14 | TRBD1 | . | TGTGCCAGCAGCCAAGTGGGGACAGAAGAGACCCAGTACTTC | CASSQVGTEETQYF
TRBJ2-7 | TRBV5-1 | . | . | TGCGCCAGCAGCCTAAACCTCTACGAGCAGTACTTC | CASSLNLYEQYF
TRBJ1-2 | TRBV27 | . | . | TGTGCTATCAGGGGTTATGATGGCTACACCTTC | CAIRGYDGYTF
TRBJ1-2 | TRBV7-9 | TRBD1 | . | TGTGCCAGCAGCCCGAGGACAGGCGGTAACTATGGCTACACCTTC | CASSPRTGGNYGYTF
TRBJ1-3 | TRBV4-2 | . | . | TGTGCCAGCAGCCAAGATATCGGAAACACCATATATTTT | CASSQDIGNTIYF
TRBJ1-1 | TRBV7-2 | . | . | TGTGCCAGCAGCCCCCACCCGAGTCCGGGCACTGAAGCTTTCTTT | CASSPHPSPGTEAFF
TRBJ1-5 | TRBV2 | . | . | TGTGCCAGCATAGGGGGTTTGGGGTTCAATCAGCCCCAGCATTTT | CASIGGLGFNQPQHF
TRBJ2-5 | TRBV29-1 | . | . | TGCAGCGGTTCAGGGTTGGTAGAGACCCAGTACTTC | CSGSGLVETQYF
TRBJ2-3 | TRBV11-2 | . | . | TGTGCCAGCAGCTTAGACAGGTACACAGATACGCAGTATTTT | CASSLDRYTDTQYF